This T cell receptor (beta chain) comes out of a study of T cell responses to AZD1222 COVID-19 vaccine. Sequencing was performed with immunoSEQ multiplex PCR; in TCRdb, only in-frame clones are kept and a portion is missing. The data show 150,000 to 250,000 clones, about 93% seen once. Findings of the study overall: At baseline, just 6 or 7 AZD1222 recipients tested seropositive. Across spike, vaccine-associated CD4 TCRs were found, dominant at 160-218 and 743-854.

On this clone: No antigen is known for it.

Germline V lookup: CDR1 SGDLS, CDR2 YYNGEE. The CDR3 length is 14 residues. Deletions cut 0 bases from V and 1 base from J, with 7 bases between. The chain has TRBV9 and TRBJ2-5; no clear D. This material consisted of peripheral blood, taken 28 days after the second AZD1222 dose. This TCR was sampled from an adult who received the AZD1222 COVID-19 vaccine. This CDR3 is CASSVGVSQETQYF. Written as DNA, the CDR3 is TGTGCCAGCAGCGTAGGGGTAAGCCAAGAGACCCAGTACTTC.